These 19 T cell receptor beta chains were all obtained from the same sample, sequenced in a study of CD8+CD57+ T cells in acquired aplastic anemia. TCR beta VDJ and CDR3 profiles were obtained from a genomic DNA template. TCRdb independently ran MiXCR on the reads; one entry per CDR3 protein. The profile covers 250,000 to 350,000 distinct CDR3 sequences, with approximately 55% appearing a single time and 6.5% to 10% taken by the ten largest. Source material: sorted CD4+, CD8+, or CD8+CD57+ T cells (not recorded which) from PBMCs. These receptor sequences come from a human donor with severe aplastic anemia or a healthy control (not recorded which).

The chain employs TRBV5-4 and TRBJ2-5; TRBD1 matches at 9 bases. V shed 4 bases and J 2 bases; nucleotides not matched to a gene: 3. This CDR3 spans 14 amino acids. CDR1 is SGHNT and CDR2 is YYREEE in the germline V gene (reference sequence). The CDR3 reads CASSKQGAQETQYF. The DNA of the CDR3 is TGTGCCAGCAGCAAACAGGGGGCGCAAGAGACCCAGTACTTC.

CDR3 amino acids: CASSPSWTSGLWAQYF. For the CDR3, the DNA is TGTGCCAGCAGCCCAAGCTGGACTAGCGGACTATGGGCCCAGTACTTC. The J gene is TRBJ2-5, the V gene TRBV7-2; TRBD2 matches at 10 bases. After removal of 5 bases from V and 9 bases from J, the junction contained 15 bases not matched to a gene. This CDR3 is 16 amino acids long. Looked up from germline, CDR1 is SGHTA and CDR2 is FQGNSA.

This clonotype was picked up a small number of times. Compared with germline, one end of the junction differs, possibly owing to a read error. This chain joins TRBV5-4 and TRBJ2-1; D may be TRBD1 (6 bases). CDR3 length: 17 residues. Germline CDR1 SGHNT, CDR2 YYREEE (reference sequence). CDR3 in amino acids: CASSPADRGDRKNEQLF. The CDR3, as DNA: TGTGCCAGCAGCCCGGCGGATCGCGGCGACAGGAAGAATGAGCAGCTCTTC.

This clonotype was seen only a few times. The chain links TRBV9 to TRBJ2-1; a possible D gene is TRBD2 (6 bases). CDR1 and CDR2 (germline): SGDLS, YYNGEE. The length of the CDR3 is 14 residues. V lost 1 base to trimming and J lost 7 bases, with 12 bases between them. The CDR3 coding sequence is TGTGCCAGCAGCGTAAACCCCCGGGGGAATGAGCAGTTCTTC. This gives the protein CASSVNPRGNEQFF.

The chain couples TRBV10-2 to TRBJ2-7, with D hard to call. This CDR3 contains 14 residues. V dropped 3 bases and J dropped 3 bases, with 12 bases sitting between them. In germline, CDR1 is WSHSY, CDR2 SAAADI. The CDR3 sequence: CASSESWLRYEQYF. CDR3 nucleotide sequence: TGCGCCAGCAGTGAATCCTGGCTGCGCTACGAGCAGTACTTC.

J is TRBJ1-5 and V is TRBV7-3; 11 bases align to TRBD1. The CDR3 spans 14 residues. CDR1 is SGHTA and CDR2 is FQGTGA in the germline V gene. Trimming cost V 5 bases and J 5 bases; bases outside gene matches: 2. The chain's CDR3 is CASSAGQGDQPQHF. The CDR3 DNA is TGTGCCAGCAGCGCGGGACAGGGGGATCAGCCCCAGCATTTT.

This clonotype was seen repeatedly, ten times or more. The chain is built from TRBV2 and TRBJ2-1; D remains ambiguous. Looked up from germline, CDR1 is SNHLY and CDR2 is FYNNEI. The ends were cut back, 5 bases at V and 5 bases at J, with 16 bases in the middle. The CDR3 length is 15 residues. CDR3 DNA: TGTGCCAGCAGTTTTTTTAGGGCAGATAACAATGAGCAGTTCTTC. This codes for CASSFFRADNNEQFF.

The table lists this clonotype with many counts. The junction departs from germline at one end; a sequencing error may be responsible. The rearrangement links TRBV7-9 to TRBJ1-5; tentatively, D is TRBD1 (6 bases). There are 13 residues in the CDR3. Germline CDR1 and CDR2: SEHNR and FQNEAQ (reference sequence). CDR3 DNA sequence: TGTGCCCGCAGCTCACAGGGCGGGCAGCCCCAGCATTTT. Protein product: CARSSQGGQPQHF.

The genes are TRBV15 and TRBJ1-5; 9 positions agree with TRBD1. The length of the CDR3 is 16 residues. V shed 4 bases, J shed 4 bases, and the junction held 8 bases outside the gene matches. Germline assignment: CDR1 LNHNV and CDR2 YYDKDF (reference sequence). The CDR3 sequence: CATSTWTGATNQPQHF. CDR3 nucleotides: TGTGCCACCAGCACCTGGACAGGGGCGACAAATCAGCCCCAGCATTTT.

The sample holds many counts of this clonotype. The chain links TRBV24-1 to TRBJ2-3; D tentatively reads TRBD1 or TRBD2 (6 bases each). This CDR3 is 17 amino acids long. From germline, CDR1 is KGHDR and CDR2 SFDVKD. V was clipped by 7 bases and J by 6 bases, with 25 bases between them. This chain's CDR3 is CATSKGGWGSRSDTQYF. DNA of the CDR3: TGTGCCACCAGCAAGGGGGGCTGGGGGAGCCGGTCGGATACGCAGTATTTT.

This clonotype has only a few counts. This chain uses TRBV7-3 with TRBJ1-1; no firm D call. The CDR3 is 13 amino acids. Germline loops: CDR1 SGHTA, CDR2 FQGTGA. V dropped 3 bases and J dropped 4 bases, with 9 bases sitting between them. The CDR3 DNA is TGTGCCAGCAGCTTCTCGGACGGCACTGAAGCTTTCTTT. This encodes CASSFSDGTEAFF.

The chain combines TRBV7-6 with TRBJ2-5, with unresolved D. The V end was cut by 1 base, the J end by 9 bases, with 12 bases between. The CDR3 length is 13 residues. Looked up from germline, CDR1 is SGHVS and CDR2 is FNYEAQ. CDR3 in amino acids: CASSLGVTQPQYF. The CDR3 DNA reads TGTGCCAGCAGCTTAGGCGTAACTCAGCCCCAGTACTTC.

The CDR3: CAISEHNGSSYNEQFF. CDR3 DNA: TGTGCCATCAGTGAGCATAACGGGAGCTCCTACAATGAGCAGTTCTTC. The chain links TRBV10-3 to TRBJ2-1; possibly TRBD2 for D (6 bases). V lost 2 bases and J 0 bases, leaving 11 bases between the germline ends. Per the germline V gene, CDR1 is ENHRY and CDR2 is SYGVKD. The CDR3 covers 16 residues.

The chain uses TRBV18 and TRBJ1-1; D is undetermined. The germline CDR1 and CDR2 sequences are KGHSH and LQKENI. The CDR3 is 13 residues long. Trimming removed 6 bases at V and 2 bases at J, with 10 bases between. CDR3 nucleotide sequence: TGTGCCAGCTCCCGGTTGAAAAACACTGAAGCTTTCTTT. Encoded protein: CASSRLKNTEAFF.

At least ten counts were recorded for this clonotype. This sequence joins TRBV7-9 and TRBJ1-1, with 7 bases lining up with TRBD1. The CDR3 extends over 16 amino acids. Trimming at V came to 5 bases and at J to 0 bases, leaving 9 bases not matched to a gene. CDR1 is SEHNR, CDR2 FQNEAQ, per germline (reference sequence). This chain's CDR3 is CASSPATGNMNTEAFF. The CDR3 DNA reads as TGTGCCAGCAGCCCCGCGACAGGGAATATGAACACTGAAGCTTTCTTT.

V gene TRBV10-3 combines with J gene TRBJ2-7; D possibly corresponds to TRBD1 (5 bases). In germline, CDR1 is ENHRY, CDR2 SYGVKD. This CDR3 is built from 12 residues. The CDR3 reads CVTRSGLHEQYF. DNA of the CDR3: TGTGTTACGCGGTCAGGGTTGCACGAGCAGTACTTC.

This clonotype was observed many times. The chain is built from TRBV5-5 and TRBJ2-5; 12 bases agree with TRBD2. The germline V gene has CDR1 SGHKS and CDR2 YYEKEE (reference sequence). The junction had 2 bases not matched to a gene; V was cut back by 0 bases and J by 2 bases. CDR3 length: 16 amino acids. In DNA, the CDR3 is TGTGCCAGCAGCTTGGGAGGACTAGCGGGGCAAGAGACCCAGTACTTC. Protein: CASSLGGLAGQETQYF.

The chain employs TRBV7-6 and TRBJ1-4; D perhaps matches TRBD1 (5 bases). The CDR3 consists of 14 residues. V was trimmed by 4 bases and J by 11 bases, leaving 17 bases between them. Germline V gene data show CDR1 as SGHVS and CDR2 as FNYEAQ. Here the CDR3 reads CASSYHGANGKLFF. CDR3 coding DNA: TGTGCCAGCAGCTACCATGGGGCGAATGGGAAACTGTTTTTT. The whole variable domain, remainder taken from reference TRBV7-6 and TRBJ1-4, is GAGVSQSPRYKVTKRGQDVALRCDPISGHVSLYWYRQALGQGPEFLTYFNYEAQQDKSGLPNDRFSAERPEGSISTLTIQRTEQRDSAMYRCASSYHGANGKLFFGSGTQLSVL.

Note on this clonotype: The germline gene is not matched at one end of the junction; a read error may be the cause. V usage is TRBV7-7 and J usage is TRBJ2-5; 7 positions match TRBD1. Germline V gene data show CDR1 as SSHAT and CDR2 as FNYEAQ (reference sequence). This CDR3 spans 15 amino acids. The CDR3 reads CASSLSLRGQETQYF. The DNA of the CDR3 is TGTGCTAGCAGCCTAAGCCTAAGGGGACAGGAGACCCAGTACTTC.